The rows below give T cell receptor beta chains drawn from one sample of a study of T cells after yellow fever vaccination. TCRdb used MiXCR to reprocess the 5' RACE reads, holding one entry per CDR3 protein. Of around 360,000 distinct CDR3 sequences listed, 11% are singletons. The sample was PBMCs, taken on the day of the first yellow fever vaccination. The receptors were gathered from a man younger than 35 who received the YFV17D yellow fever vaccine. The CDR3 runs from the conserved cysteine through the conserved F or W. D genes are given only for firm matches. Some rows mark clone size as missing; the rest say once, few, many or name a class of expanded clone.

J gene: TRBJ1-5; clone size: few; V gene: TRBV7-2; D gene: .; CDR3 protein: CASSSLLGGNQPQHF; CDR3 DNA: TGTGCCAGCAGCTCCCTTTTGGGGGGTAATCAGCCCCAGCATTTT
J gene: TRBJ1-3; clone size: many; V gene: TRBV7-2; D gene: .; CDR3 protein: CASSLVDRGNTIYF; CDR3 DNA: TGTGCCAGCAGCTTAGTGGATAGGGGAAACACCATATATTTT
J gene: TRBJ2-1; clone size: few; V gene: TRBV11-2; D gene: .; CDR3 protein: CASSASGTPSGFF; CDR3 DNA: TGTGCCAGCAGCGCCTCGGGCACCCCGTCTGGGTTCTTC
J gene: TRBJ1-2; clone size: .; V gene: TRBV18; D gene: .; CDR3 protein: CASRPKDSYYGYTF; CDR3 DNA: TGTGCCAGCCGACCTAAGGACAGCTACTATGGCTACACCTTC
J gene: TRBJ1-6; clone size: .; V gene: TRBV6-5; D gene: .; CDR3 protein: CDSSYSELDRSPLHF; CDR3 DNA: TGTGACAGCAGTTACTCGGAGTTAGATAGGTCACCCCTCCACTTT
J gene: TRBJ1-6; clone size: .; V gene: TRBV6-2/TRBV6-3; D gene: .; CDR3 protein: CASSGTADVLHF; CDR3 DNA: TGTGCCAGCTCCGGCACGGCTGACGTGCTCCACTTT
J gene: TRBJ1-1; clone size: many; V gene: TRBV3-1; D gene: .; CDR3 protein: CASSHPGAMNTEAFF; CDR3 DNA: TGTGCCAGCAGCCATCCAGGGGCGATGAACACTGAAGCTTTCTTT
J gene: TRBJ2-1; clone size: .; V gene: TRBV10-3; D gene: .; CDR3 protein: CATSREAGDNEQFF; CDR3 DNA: TGTGCCACGAGCCGGGAAGCCGGGGACAATGAGCAGTTCTTC
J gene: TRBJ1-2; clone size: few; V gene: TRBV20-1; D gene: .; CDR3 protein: CSAPGINYGYTF; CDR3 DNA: TGCAGTGCTCCCGGTATTAACTATGGCTACACCTTC
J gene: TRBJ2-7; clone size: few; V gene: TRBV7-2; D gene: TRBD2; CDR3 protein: CASSPQTSGGLYEQYF; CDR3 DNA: TGTGCCAGCAGCCCGCAGACTAGCGGGGGTCTCTACGAGCAGTACTTC
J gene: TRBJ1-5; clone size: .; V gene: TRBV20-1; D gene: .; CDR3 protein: CSARRQVHQPQHF; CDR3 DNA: TGCAGTGCTAGAAGACAGGTACATCAGCCCCAGCATTTT
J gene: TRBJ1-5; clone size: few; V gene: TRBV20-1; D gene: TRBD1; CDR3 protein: CSARDPGQGTEPQHF; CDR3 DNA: TGCAGTGCTAGAGATCCGGGACAGGGAACGGAGCCCCAGCATTTT
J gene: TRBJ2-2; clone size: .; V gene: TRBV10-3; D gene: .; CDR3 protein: CAIPGLSNTGELFF; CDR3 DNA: TGTGCCATCCCGGGACTTTCGAACACCGGGGAGCTGTTTTTT
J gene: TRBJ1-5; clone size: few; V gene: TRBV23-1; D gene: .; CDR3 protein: CASSQPRAPEQANQPQHF; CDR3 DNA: TGCGCCAGCAGTCAACCCCGGGCCCCGGAACAGGCCAATCAGCCCCAGCATTTT
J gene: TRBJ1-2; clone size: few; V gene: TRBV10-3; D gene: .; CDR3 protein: CAISESQGPYGYTF; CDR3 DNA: TGTGCCATCAGTGAGTCCCAGGGCCCTTATGGCTACACCTTC
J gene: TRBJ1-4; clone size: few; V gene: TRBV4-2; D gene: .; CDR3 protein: CASRQESGTVNEKLFF; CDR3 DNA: TGTGCCAGCAGGCAAGAGTCCGGGACGGTGAATGAAAAACTGTTTTTT
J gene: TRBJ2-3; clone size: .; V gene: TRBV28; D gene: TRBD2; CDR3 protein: CASLAGGPNTDTQYF; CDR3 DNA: TGTGCCAGCCTAGCGGGGGGGCCCAACACAGATACGCAGTATTTT
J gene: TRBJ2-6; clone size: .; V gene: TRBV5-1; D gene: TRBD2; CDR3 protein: CASSFLAGFTGANVLTF; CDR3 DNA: TGCGCCAGCAGCTTTCTAGCGGGGTTTACTGGGGCCAACGTCCTGACTTTC
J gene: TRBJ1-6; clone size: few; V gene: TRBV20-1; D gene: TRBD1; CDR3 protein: CSARPGTGVSNSPLHF; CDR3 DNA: TGCAGTGCTAGACCCGGGACAGGGGTCAGTAATTCACCCCTCCACTTT
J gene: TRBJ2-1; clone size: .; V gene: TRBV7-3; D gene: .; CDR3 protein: CASSSTVQNEQFF; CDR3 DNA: TGTGCCAGCAGCTCGACGGTTCAAAATGAGCAGTTCTTC
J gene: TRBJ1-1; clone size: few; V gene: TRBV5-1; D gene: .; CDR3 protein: CASSAIQAEGEAFF; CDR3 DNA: TGCGCCAGCAGTGCCATCCAGGCGGAGGGTGAAGCTTTCTTT
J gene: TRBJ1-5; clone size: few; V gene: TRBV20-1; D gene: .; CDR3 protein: CSASPSARQPQHF; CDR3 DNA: TGCAGTGCTAGCCCCTCGGCCCGTCAGCCCCAGCATTTT
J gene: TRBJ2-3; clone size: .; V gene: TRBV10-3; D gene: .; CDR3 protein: CAISPLAGGTDTQYF; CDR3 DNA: TGTGCCATCAGCCCTCTCGCGGGCGGCACAGATACGCAGTATTTT
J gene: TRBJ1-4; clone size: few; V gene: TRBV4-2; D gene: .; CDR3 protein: CASSQVADLGLFF; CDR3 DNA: TGTGCCAGCAGCCAAGTAGCTGACCTGGGACTGTTTTTT
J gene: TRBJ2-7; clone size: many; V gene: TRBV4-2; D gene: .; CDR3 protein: CASSQDRGEQYF; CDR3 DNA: TGTGCCAGCAGCCAAGATCGGGGGGAGCAGTACTTC
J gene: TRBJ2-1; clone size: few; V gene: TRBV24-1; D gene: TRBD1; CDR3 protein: CATSDTGGWSYNEQFF; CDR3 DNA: TGTGCCACCAGTGACACAGGGGGCTGGTCCTACAATGAGCAGTTCTTC
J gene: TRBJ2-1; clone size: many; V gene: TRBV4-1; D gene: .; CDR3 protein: CASSQASESYNEQFF; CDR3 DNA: TGCGCCAGCAGCCAAGCTAGCGAATCCTACAATGAGCAGTTCTTC
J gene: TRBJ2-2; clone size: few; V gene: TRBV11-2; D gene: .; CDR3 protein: CASSLISVSGGPSPRELFF; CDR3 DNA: TGTGCCAGCAGCTTAATCAGCGTTTCCGGGGGCCCCTCCCCCCGGGAGCTGTTTTTT
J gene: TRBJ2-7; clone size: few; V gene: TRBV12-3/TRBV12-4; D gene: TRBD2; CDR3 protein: CASSPRGSGSYEQYF; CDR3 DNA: TGTGCCAGCAGTCCAAGGGGTAGCGGGAGCTACGAGCAGTACTTC
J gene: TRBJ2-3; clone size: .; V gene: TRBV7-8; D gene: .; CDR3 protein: CASSLVALDTDTQYF; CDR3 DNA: TGTGCCAGCAGCTTAGTTGCCCTAGATACAGATACGCAGTATTTT
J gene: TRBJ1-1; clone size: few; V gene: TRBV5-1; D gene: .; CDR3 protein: CASSLSDSAPEAFF; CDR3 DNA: TGCGCCAGCAGCTTGTCGGACTCTGCCCCTGAAGCTTTCTTT
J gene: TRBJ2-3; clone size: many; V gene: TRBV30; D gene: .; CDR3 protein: CARGSATDTQYF; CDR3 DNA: TGTGCCCGCGGTTCCGCTACAGATACGCAGTATTTT
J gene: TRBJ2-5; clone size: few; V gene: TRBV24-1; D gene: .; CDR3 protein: CATSDPRDSGETQYF; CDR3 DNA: TGTGCCACCAGTGACCCCAGGGACTCTGGAGAGACCCAGTACTTC
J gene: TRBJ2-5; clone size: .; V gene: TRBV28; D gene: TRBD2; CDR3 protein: CASSLRAAGGVETQYF; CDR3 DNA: TGTGCCAGCAGTTTACGAGCCGCCGGGGGGGTGGAGACCCAGTACTTC
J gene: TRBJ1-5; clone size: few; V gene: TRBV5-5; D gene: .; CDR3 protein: CASSLVFGGQPQHF; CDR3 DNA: TGTGCCAGCAGCTTGGTTTTTGGGGGTCAGCCCCAGCATTTT
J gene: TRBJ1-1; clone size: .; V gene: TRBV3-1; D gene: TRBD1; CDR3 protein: CASSQEGTENTEAFF; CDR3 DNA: TGTGCCAGCAGCCAAGAAGGGACAGAGAACACTGAAGCTTTCTTT
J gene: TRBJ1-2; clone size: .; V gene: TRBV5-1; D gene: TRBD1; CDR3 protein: CASSLSRGSRTGSAHHYGYTF; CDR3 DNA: TGCGCCAGCAGCTTAAGCAGAGGTTCCAGGACAGGGAGTGCCCACCACTATGGCTACACCTTC
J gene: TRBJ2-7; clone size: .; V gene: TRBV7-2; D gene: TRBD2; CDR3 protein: CASSLVLTSPSYEQYF; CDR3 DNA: TGTGCCAGCAGCTTAGTGTTGACTAGCCCCTCCTACGAGCAGTACTTC
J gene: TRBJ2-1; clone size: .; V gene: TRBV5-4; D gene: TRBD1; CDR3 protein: CASSHGQGNNEQFF; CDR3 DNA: TGTGCCAGCAGCCACGGACAGGGGAACAATGAGCAGTTCTTC
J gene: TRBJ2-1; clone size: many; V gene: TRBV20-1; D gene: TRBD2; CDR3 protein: CSASGLAGNEQFF; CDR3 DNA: TGCAGTGCTAGTGGACTAGCGGGGAATGAGCAGTTCTTC
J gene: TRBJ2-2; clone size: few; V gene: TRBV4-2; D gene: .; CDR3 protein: CASSQVLAGGGELFF; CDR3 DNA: TGTGCCAGCAGCCAAGTACTTGCGGGCGGCGGGGAGCTGTTTTTT
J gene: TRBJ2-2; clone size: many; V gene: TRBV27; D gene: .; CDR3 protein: CASTFGVTGELFF; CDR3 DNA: TGTGCCAGCACTTTCGGGGTCACCGGGGAGCTGTTTTTT
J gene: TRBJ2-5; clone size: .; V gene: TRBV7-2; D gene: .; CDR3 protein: CASSLGGAPGTQYF; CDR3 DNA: TGTGCCAGCAGCTTGGGGGGGGCCCCTGGGACCCAGTACTTC
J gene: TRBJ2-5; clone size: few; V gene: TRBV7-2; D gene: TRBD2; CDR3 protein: CASSFRLADQETQYF; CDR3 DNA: TGTGCCAGCAGCTTTCGGCTAGCGGACCAAGAGACCCAGTACTTC
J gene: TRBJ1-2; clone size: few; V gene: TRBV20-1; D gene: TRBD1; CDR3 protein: CSARNPGQGNYGYTF; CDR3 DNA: TGCAGTGCTAGAAACCCGGGACAGGGGAACTATGGCTACACCTTC
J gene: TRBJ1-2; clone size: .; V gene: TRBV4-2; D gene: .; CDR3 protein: CASSQEEGRRGYGYTF; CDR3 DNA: TGTGCCAGCAGCCAAGAGGAGGGAAGAAGGGGCTATGGCTACACCTTC
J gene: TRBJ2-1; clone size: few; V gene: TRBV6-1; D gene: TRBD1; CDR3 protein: CASSEEQTGGLRSSYNEQFF; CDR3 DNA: TGTGCCAGCAGTGAAGAACAAACAGGGGGCTTACGGAGCTCCTACAATGAGCAGTTCTTC
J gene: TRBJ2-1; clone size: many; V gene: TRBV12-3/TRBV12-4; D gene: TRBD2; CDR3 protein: CASSRLAGGWSPFF; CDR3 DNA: TGTGCCAGCAGCCGCCTAGCGGGGGGCTGGTCTCCGTTCTTC